Reported below is one TCR beta chain. The data stem from a study of blood T cell repertoires in COVID-19. On the study more broadly: The United States, Italy and Spain provided the acute and convalescent COVID-19 samples. The cDNA or gDNA used as material had been derived from T cells, B-cell-depleted T cells, or PBMCs.

This CDR3 is 15 amino acids long. Germline assignment: CDR1 SGHTA and CDR2 FQGNSA. V was pared by 5 bases and J by 2 bases, with 16 bases between. Source study methods: Reference gene primer amplification gave nucleated cell count estimates. Method: immunoSEQ multiplex PCR; TCRdb's copy keeps in-frame clones and lacks some. Clone size and V and J calls were adopted from that table, with D and trimming inferred from the DNA. The table records fewer than 120,000 clones, roughly 80% of them present only once. The sample was peripheral blood. This chain connects TRBV7-2 to TRBJ2-7; a weak D match, TRBD2 (6 bases). This receptor was taken from a woman aged 60 to 75 with acute or convalescent COVID-19. The CDR3 coding sequence is TGTGCCAGCAGCCCGATTGGGACTGCCCCCTACGAGCAGTACTTC. It translates to CASSPIGTAPYEQYF.